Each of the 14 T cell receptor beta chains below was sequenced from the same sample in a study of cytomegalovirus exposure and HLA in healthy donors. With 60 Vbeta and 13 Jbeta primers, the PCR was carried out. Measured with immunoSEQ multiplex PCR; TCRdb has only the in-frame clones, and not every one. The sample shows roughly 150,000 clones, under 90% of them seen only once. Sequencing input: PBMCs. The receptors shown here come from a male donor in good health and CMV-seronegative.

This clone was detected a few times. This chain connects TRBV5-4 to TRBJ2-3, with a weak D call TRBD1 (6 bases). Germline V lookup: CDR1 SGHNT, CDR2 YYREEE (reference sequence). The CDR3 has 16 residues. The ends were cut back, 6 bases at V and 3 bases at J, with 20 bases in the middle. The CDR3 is CASTSYGGVRTDTQYF. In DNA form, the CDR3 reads TGTGCCAGCACCTCCTATGGGGGCGTTCGGACAGATACGCAGTATTTT.

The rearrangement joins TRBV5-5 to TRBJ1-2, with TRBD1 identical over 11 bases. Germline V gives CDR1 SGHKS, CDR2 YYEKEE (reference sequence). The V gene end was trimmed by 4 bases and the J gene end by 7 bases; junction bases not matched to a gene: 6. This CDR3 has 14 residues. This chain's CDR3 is CASSHGQGAFGYTF. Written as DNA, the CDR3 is TGTGCCAGCAGCCACGGACAGGGGGCTTTTGGCTACACCTTC.

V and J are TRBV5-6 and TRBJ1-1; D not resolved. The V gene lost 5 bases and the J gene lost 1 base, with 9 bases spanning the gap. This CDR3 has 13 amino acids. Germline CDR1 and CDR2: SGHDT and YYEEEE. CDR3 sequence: CASSWASNTEAFF. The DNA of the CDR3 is TGTGCCAGCAGTTGGGCCTCGAACACTGAAGCTTTCTTT.

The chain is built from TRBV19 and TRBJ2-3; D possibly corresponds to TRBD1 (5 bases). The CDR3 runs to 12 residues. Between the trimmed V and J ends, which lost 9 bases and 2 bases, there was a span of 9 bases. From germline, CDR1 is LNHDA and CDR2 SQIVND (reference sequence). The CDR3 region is CASTGPTDTQYF. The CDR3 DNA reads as TGTGCCAGCACAGGCCCCACAGATACGCAGTATTTT.

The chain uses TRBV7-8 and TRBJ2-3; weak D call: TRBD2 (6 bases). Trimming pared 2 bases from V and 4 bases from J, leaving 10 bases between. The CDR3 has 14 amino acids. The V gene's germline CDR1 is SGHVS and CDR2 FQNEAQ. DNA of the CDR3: TGTGCCAGCAGCTTAAGGGACTTCCCAGATACGCAGTATTTT. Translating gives CASSLRDFPDTQYF. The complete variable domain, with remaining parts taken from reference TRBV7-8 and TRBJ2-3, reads GAGVSQSPRYKVAKRGQDVALRCDPISGHVSLFWYQQALGQGPEFLTYFQNEAQLDKSGLPSDRFFAERPEGSVSTLKIQRTQQEDSAVYLCASSLRDFPDTQYFGPGTRLTVL.

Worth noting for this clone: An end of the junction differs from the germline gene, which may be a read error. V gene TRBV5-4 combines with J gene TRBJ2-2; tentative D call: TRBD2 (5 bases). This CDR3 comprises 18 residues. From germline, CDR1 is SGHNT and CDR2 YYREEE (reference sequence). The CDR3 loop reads CASSLGAHQPANTGEPFF. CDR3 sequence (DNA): TGTGCCAGCAGCTTGGGTGCCCATCAGCCCGCGAACACCGGGGAGCCGTTTTTT.

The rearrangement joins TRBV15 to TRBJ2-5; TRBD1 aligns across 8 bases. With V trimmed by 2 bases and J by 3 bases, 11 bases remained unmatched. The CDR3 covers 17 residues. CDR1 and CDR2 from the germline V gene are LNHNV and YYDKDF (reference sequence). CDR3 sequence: CATSRFPGQAAEETQYF. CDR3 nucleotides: TGTGCCACCAGCAGATTTCCGGGACAGGCAGCTGAAGAGACCCAGTACTTC.

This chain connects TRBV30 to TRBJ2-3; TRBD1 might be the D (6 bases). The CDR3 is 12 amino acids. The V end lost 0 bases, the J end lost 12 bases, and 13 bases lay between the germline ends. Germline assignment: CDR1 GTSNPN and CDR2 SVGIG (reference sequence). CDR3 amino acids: CAWSVQGGPQYF. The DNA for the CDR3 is TGTGCCTGGAGTGTACAGGGCGGACCCCAGTATTTT.

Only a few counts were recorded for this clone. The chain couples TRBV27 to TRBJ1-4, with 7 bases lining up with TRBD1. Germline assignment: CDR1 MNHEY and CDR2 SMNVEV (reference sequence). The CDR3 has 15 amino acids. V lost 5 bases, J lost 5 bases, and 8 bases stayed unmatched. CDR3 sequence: CASSLYRGVNEKLFF. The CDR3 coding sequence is TGTGCCAGCAGTCTTTACAGGGGTGTGAATGAAAAACTGTTTTTT.

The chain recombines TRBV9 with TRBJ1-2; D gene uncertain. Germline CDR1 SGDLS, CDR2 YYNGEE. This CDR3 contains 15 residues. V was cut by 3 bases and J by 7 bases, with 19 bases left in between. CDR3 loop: CASSAPFRLAGGYTF. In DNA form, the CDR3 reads TGTGCCAGCAGCGCCCCCTTCAGGCTTGCTGGTGGCTACACCTTC.

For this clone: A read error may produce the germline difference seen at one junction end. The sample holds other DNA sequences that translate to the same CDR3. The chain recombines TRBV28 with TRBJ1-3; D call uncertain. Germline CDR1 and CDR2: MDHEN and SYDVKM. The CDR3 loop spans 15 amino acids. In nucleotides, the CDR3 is TGTGCCAGCAGTTTAGTAGCCCTCTCTGGGAACACCATATATTTT. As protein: CASSLVALSGNTIYF.

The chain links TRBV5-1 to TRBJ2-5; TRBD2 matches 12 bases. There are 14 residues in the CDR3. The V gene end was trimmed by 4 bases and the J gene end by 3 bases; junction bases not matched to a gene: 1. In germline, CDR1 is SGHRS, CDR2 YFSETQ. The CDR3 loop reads CASSRTSGEETQYF. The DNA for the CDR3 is TGCGCCAGCAGCAGGACTAGCGGGGAAGAGACCCAGTACTTC.

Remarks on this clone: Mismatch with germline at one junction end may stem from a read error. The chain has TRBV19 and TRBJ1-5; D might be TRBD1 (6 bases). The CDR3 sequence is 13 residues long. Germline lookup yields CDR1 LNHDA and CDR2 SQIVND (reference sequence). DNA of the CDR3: TGTGCCAGTAGGCAGGGGCCCAATCATCGAGGGAATTTT. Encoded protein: CASRQGPNHRGNF.

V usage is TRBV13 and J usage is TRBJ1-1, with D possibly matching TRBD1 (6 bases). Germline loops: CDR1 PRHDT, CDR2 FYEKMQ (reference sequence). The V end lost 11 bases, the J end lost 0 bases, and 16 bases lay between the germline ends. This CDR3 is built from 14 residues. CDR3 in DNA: TGTGCCGCTGCAGGGGCCCACATGAACACTGAAGCTTTCTTT. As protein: CAAAGAHMNTEAFF.